This T cell receptor beta chain appears in the sequencing data of a study of T-cell reconstitution after alpha-beta-depleted transplantation in children. This clonotype was seen only a few times. Unique molecular identifiers were incorporated during preparation of the TCRbeta library. One entry per CDR3 protein results from TCRdb running MiXCR on the PCR reads. The sample has roughly 300,000 distinct CDR3 sequences, more than 9% seen once; the top ten hold about 9.4%. This TCR was sampled from a human donor who donated a stem cell graft to a child with SCID. The sequencing used PBMCs from the stem cell graft donor, collected from the stem cell graft.

The CDR3 is CASSLETGTEAFF. CDR3 coding DNA: TGCGCCAGCAGCTTGGAGACAGGCACTGAAGCTTTCTTT. The V gene is TRBV5-1, the J gene TRBJ1-1, with D perhaps TRBD1 (6 bases). Germline V gene sequence: CDR1 SGHRS, CDR2 YFSETQ. V was clipped by 0 bases and J by 4 bases, with 7 bases between them. The CDR3 runs 13 residues.